The clone carrying this TCR beta chain was counted at least ten times. Antigen: not known. The data stem from a study of CD8+CD57+ T cells in acquired aplastic anemia. Study-level results: Patient and control CD8+ Simpson's diversity was not significantly different.

Profiling of TCR beta VDJ combinations and CDR3 sequences used genomic DNA as template. From the reads, TCRdb called clonotypes with MiXCR, one entry per CDR3 protein. The table records approximately 190,000 distinct CDR3 sequences, 40% to 55% of them present only once. By flow cytometry, patients selected for sequencing had shown an expansion of CD8+CD57+ cells. Germline trimming cut 1 base from V and 4 bases from J; bases unmatched to any gene: 4. CDR3 length: 16 residues. The sequencing sample was made of sorted CD4+, CD8+, or CD8+CD57+ T cells (not recorded which) from PBMCs. This clonotype was sampled from a human donor with aplastic anemia. The chain carries TRBV12-3 or TRBV12-4 and TRBJ1-5, with 10 positions matching TRBD1. DNA of the CDR3: TGTGCCAGCAGTTTAGGGGACAGGGGACGGAATCAGCCCCAGCATTTT. Its protein product is CASSLGDRGRNQPQHF.